A selection of T cell receptor beta chains follows, all from one sample in a study of T cells in Graves' hyperthyroidism and ophthalmopathy. From the multiplex PCR reads, TCRdb called clonotypes with MiXCR, one entry per CDR3 protein. There are 550,000 to 650,000 distinct CDR3 sequences in the sample; approximately 15% occur only once, and about 5.8% lies in the top ten. The sample comprised blood. These receptors were obtained from a woman in her thirties with Graves' hyperthyroidism that later progressed to Graves' ophthalmopathy. The CDR3 runs from the conserved cysteine through the conserved F or W. The order of the fields is CDR3 protein, CDR3 DNA, V gene, CDR3 length, clone size, J gene, D gene. D genes are given only for firm matches. Some rows have no size entry. The others give once, few or many, or a class for an expanded clone.

CDR3aa: CASSGLADSSYEQYF; CDR3nt: TGTGCCAGCAGTGGACTAGCGGATTCCTCCTACGAGCAGTACTTC; v_gene: TRBV6-1; len: 15; abundance: NA; j_gene: TRBJ2-7; d_gene: TRBD2
CDR3aa: CAWSSRGPYEQYF; CDR3nt: TGTGCCTGGAGTAGCCGAGGCCCCTACGAGCAGTACTTC; v_gene: TRBV30; len: 13; abundance: NA; j_gene: TRBJ2-7; d_gene: NA
CDR3aa: CASSTRSDTQYF; CDR3nt: TGTGCCAGCAGTACCCGCAGTGATACGCAGTATTTT; v_gene: TRBV27; len: 12; abundance: many; j_gene: TRBJ2-3; d_gene: NA
CDR3aa: CASSPHQSTDTQYF; CDR3nt: TGTGCCAGCAGCCCCCACCAGAGCACAGATACGCAGTATTTT; v_gene: TRBV9; len: 14; abundance: NA; j_gene: TRBJ2-3; d_gene: NA
CDR3aa: CASSMGGTAGETQYF; CDR3nt: TGTGCCAGCAGCATGGGGGGGACAGCGGGGGAGACCCAGTACTTC; v_gene: TRBV28; len: 15; abundance: many; j_gene: TRBJ2-5; d_gene: NA
CDR3aa: CASSSRPGQGLQNIQYF; CDR3nt: TGTGCCAGCAGCTCACGCCCGGGACAGGGGCTCCAAAACATTCAGTACTTC; v_gene: TRBV7-6; len: 17; abundance: NA; j_gene: TRBJ2-4; d_gene: TRBD1
CDR3aa: CASSVGTGVIHGYTF; CDR3nt: TGTGCCAGCAGCGTCGGGACAGGGGTTATTCATGGCTACACCTTC; v_gene: TRBV5-5; len: 15; abundance: NA; j_gene: TRBJ1-2; d_gene: TRBD1
CDR3aa: CACSVMGYGYTF; CDR3nt: TGTGCCTGTAGTGTGATGGGCTATGGCTACACCTTC; v_gene: TRBV30; len: 12; abundance: NA; j_gene: TRBJ1-2; d_gene: NA
CDR3aa: CASSSQQGNTEAFF; CDR3nt: TGTGCCAGCTCATCACAACAGGGGAACACTGAAGCTTTCTTT; v_gene: TRBV18; len: 14; abundance: few; j_gene: TRBJ1-1; d_gene: NA
CDR3aa: CASRSLAGSTYEQYF; CDR3nt: TGCGCCAGCCGTTCACTAGCGGGGTCCACCTACGAGCAGTACTTC; v_gene: TRBV5-1; len: 15; abundance: many; j_gene: TRBJ2-7; d_gene: TRBD2
CDR3aa: CASSVDRGSYEQYF; CDR3nt: TGTGCCAGCAGCGTCGACAGGGGATCCTACGAGCAGTACTTC; v_gene: TRBV9; len: 14; abundance: many; j_gene: TRBJ2-7; d_gene: TRBD1
CDR3aa: CASSLNRGPSTDTQYF; CDR3nt: TGTGCCAGCAGCTTAAACAGGGGGCCCAGTACAGATACGCAGTATTTT; v_gene: TRBV7-9; len: 16; abundance: many; j_gene: TRBJ2-3; d_gene: TRBD1
CDR3aa: CAMQIAGTSKDYEQYF; CDR3nt: TGTGCCATGCAAATCGCCGGGACTAGTAAAGATTACGAGCAGTACTTC; v_gene: TRBV2; len: 16; abundance: few; j_gene: TRBJ2-7; d_gene: TRBD2
CDR3aa: CASSHSSTARAQHF; CDR3nt: TGCGCCAGCAGCCACAGTTCGACCGCCAGGGCCCAGCATTTT; v_gene: TRBV4-1; len: 14; abundance: NA; j_gene: TRBJ1-5; d_gene: NA
CDR3aa: CSARDRASAGVPHEQYF; CDR3nt: TGCAGTGCTAGAGATAGGGCCTCGGCGGGAGTCCCCCACGAGCAGTACTTC; v_gene: TRBV20-1; len: 17; abundance: NA; j_gene: TRBJ2-7; d_gene: TRBD2
CDR3aa: CASLGELPNTGELFF; CDR3nt: TGTGCCAGTTTGGGGGAACTACCGAACACCGGGGAGCTGTTTTTT; v_gene: TRBV7-9; len: 15; abundance: NA; j_gene: TRBJ2-2; d_gene: NA
CDR3aa: CASSTRPDEQYF; CDR3nt: TGTGCCAGCTCGACTCGCCCGGACGAGCAGTACTTC; v_gene: TRBV10-3; len: 12; abundance: many; j_gene: TRBJ2-7; d_gene: NA
CDR3aa: CASSPFREGAEAFF; CDR3nt: TGTGCCAGCTCACCTTTCAGGGAAGGGGCTGAAGCTTTCTTT; v_gene: TRBV18; len: 14; abundance: few; j_gene: TRBJ1-1; d_gene: NA
CDR3aa: CASSARTSGSVQETQYF; CDR3nt: TGTGCCAGCAGCGCCCGGACTAGCGGGAGTGTTCAAGAGACCCAGTACTTC; v_gene: TRBV11-3; len: 17; abundance: once; j_gene: TRBJ2-5; d_gene: TRBD2
CDR3aa: CARTSTDPTRYYGYTF; CDR3nt: TGTGCCAGGACTTCGACTGACCCCACCCGATACTATGGCTACACCTTC; v_gene: TRBV2; len: 16; abundance: many; j_gene: TRBJ1-2; d_gene: NA
CDR3aa: CAWRGGAWETQYF; CDR3nt: TGTGCCTGGAGAGGGGGCGCGTGGGAGACCCAGTACTTC; v_gene: TRBV30; len: 13; abundance: few; j_gene: TRBJ2-5; d_gene: TRBD1
CDR3aa: CAWTTSGWRTDTQYF; CDR3nt: TGTGCCTGGACCACTAGCGGGTGGCGCACAGATACGCAGTATTTT; v_gene: TRBV30; len: 15; abundance: many; j_gene: TRBJ2-3; d_gene: TRBD2
CDR3aa: CSARVMPILYNEQFF; CDR3nt: TGCAGTGCTAGGGTGATGCCGATCCTCTACAATGAGCAGTTCTTC; v_gene: TRBV20-1; len: 15; abundance: many; j_gene: TRBJ2-1; d_gene: NA
CDR3aa: CASSLIGTGNGNTIYF; CDR3nt: TGTGCCAGCAGTTTAATCGGGACAGGGAATGGAAACACCATATATTTT; v_gene: TRBV28; len: 16; abundance: NA; j_gene: TRBJ1-3; d_gene: TRBD1
CDR3aa: CASSYSDREGSGYTF; CDR3nt: TGTGCCAGCAGTTACTCTGACAGGGAAGGTAGCGGCTACACCTTC; v_gene: TRBV6-5; len: 15; abundance: many; j_gene: TRBJ1-2; d_gene: TRBD1
CDR3aa: CASSPDPQGTDTQYF; CDR3nt: TGTGCCAGCAGCCCCGATCCCCAGGGGACAGATACGCAGTATTTT; v_gene: TRBV11-3; len: 15; abundance: many; j_gene: TRBJ2-3; d_gene: NA
CDR3aa: CASSFTVSGSSYNEQFF; CDR3nt: TGTGCCAGCAGCTTTACCGTTAGCGGGAGCTCCTACAATGAGCAGTTCTTC; v_gene: TRBV11-3; len: 17; abundance: many; j_gene: TRBJ2-1; d_gene: TRBD2
CDR3aa: CASSETGINEQYF; CDR3nt: TGTGCCAGCAGCGAAACAGGGATCAACGAGCAGTACTTC; v_gene: TRBV11-3; len: 13; abundance: many; j_gene: TRBJ2-7; d_gene: NA
CDR3aa: CSARDVGSPGEELFF; CDR3nt: TGCAGTGCTAGAGATGTAGGGTCCCCGGGTGAAGAACTGTTTTTT; v_gene: TRBV20-1; len: 15; abundance: NA; j_gene: TRBJ1-4; d_gene: NA
CDR3aa: CASSLKRTEAQYF; CDR3nt: TGTGCCAGCAGTTTAAAACGGACCGAGGCCCAGTACTTC; v_gene: TRBV12-3/TRBV12-4; len: 13; abundance: NA; j_gene: TRBJ2-5; d_gene: NA
CDR3aa: CASSPATSGNEQFF; CDR3nt: TGTGCCAGCAGTCCCGCGACTAGCGGGAATGAGCAGTTCTTC; v_gene: TRBV12-3/TRBV12-4; len: 14; abundance: few; j_gene: TRBJ2-1; d_gene: TRBD2
CDR3aa: CASSFAGGAGGYGYTF; CDR3nt: TGTGCCAGCAGTTTTGCAGGGGGCGCCGGGGGCTATGGCTACACCTTC; v_gene: TRBV12-3/TRBV12-4; len: 16; abundance: many; j_gene: TRBJ1-2; d_gene: TRBD1
CDR3aa: CASSIRSAIDGYTF; CDR3nt: TGTGCCAGTAGTATACGGTCGGCTATAGATGGCTACACCTTC; v_gene: TRBV19; len: 14; abundance: NA; j_gene: TRBJ1-2; d_gene: NA
CDR3aa: CASSPPGRAIQYF; CDR3nt: TGTGCCAGCAGCCCCCCTGGCCGTGCCATTCAGTACTTC; v_gene: TRBV3-2; len: 13; abundance: NA; j_gene: TRBJ2-4; d_gene: NA
CDR3aa: CATSRDLAGGETQYF; CDR3nt: TGTGCCACCAGCAGAGATCTAGCGGGAGGAGAGACCCAGTACTTC; v_gene: TRBV15; len: 15; abundance: many; j_gene: TRBJ2-5; d_gene: TRBD2
CDR3aa: CASTEGARETQYF; CDR3nt: TGTGCCAGCACCGAAGGGGCGCGTGAGACCCAGTACTTC; v_gene: TRBV11-2; len: 13; abundance: many; j_gene: TRBJ2-5; d_gene: NA
CDR3aa: CASSQDNQVPGANQPQHF; CDR3nt: TGCGCCAGCAGCCAAGATAACCAAGTCCCGGGGGCCAATCAGCCCCAGCATTTT; v_gene: TRBV4-1; len: 18; abundance: NA; j_gene: TRBJ1-5; d_gene: NA
CDR3aa: CSAGLGREGYYEQYF; CDR3nt: TGCAGTGCTGGCCTAGGGCGGGAGGGTTATTACGAGCAGTACTTC; v_gene: TRBV20-1; len: 15; abundance: many; j_gene: TRBJ2-7; d_gene: TRBD2
CDR3aa: CSAREADRATTEAFF; CDR3nt: TGCAGTGCTAGAGAGGCGGACAGGGCCACCACTGAAGCTTTCTTT; v_gene: TRBV20-1; len: 15; abundance: NA; j_gene: TRBJ1-1; d_gene: TRBD1